A selection of T cell receptor beta chains follows, all from one sample in a study of CD8 T cells in Susac syndrome. From the immunoSEQ multiplex PCR reads, TCRdb called clonotypes with MiXCR, one entry per CDR3 protein. The sample lists around 200,000 distinct CDR3 sequences; over 90% were seen once. Sequenced: CD4+ T cells from PBMCs. Receptor source: a human donor with Susac syndrome. Both conserved end residues are part of each CDR3. A D gene is named only where the DNA matches it firmly. Clone sizes are given selectively: once, few, many, or a class where the clone is expanded.

d_call: TRBD1; v_call: TRBV20-1; j_call: TRBJ1-5; clone_size: NA; cdr3_aa: CSARDIRQGGNQPQHF
d_call: NA; v_call: TRBV15; j_call: TRBJ1-1; clone_size: NA; cdr3_aa: CATSRDILNTEAFF
d_call: TRBD2; v_call: TRBV20-1; j_call: TRBJ2-3; clone_size: NA; cdr3_aa: CSGTSGVADTQYF
d_call: TRBD1; v_call: TRBV29-1; j_call: TRBJ2-3; clone_size: NA; cdr3_aa: CSVERTGRPDTQYF
d_call: TRBD2; v_call: TRBV5-1; j_call: TRBJ2-7; clone_size: once; cdr3_aa: CASSLLGTSGYEQYF
d_call: TRBD1; v_call: TRBV12-3/TRBV12-4; j_call: TRBJ1-6; clone_size: NA; cdr3_aa: CASSSWTGNSPLHF
d_call: NA; v_call: TRBV20-1; j_call: TRBJ1-1; clone_size: NA; cdr3_aa: CSATTTHGANTEAFF
d_call: TRBD2; v_call: TRBV5-1; j_call: TRBJ2-1; clone_size: NA; cdr3_aa: CASSRRTSGRDNEQFF
d_call: NA; v_call: TRBV28; j_call: TRBJ2-5; clone_size: NA; cdr3_aa: CACRGETQYF
d_call: TRBD2; v_call: TRBV20-1; j_call: TRBJ2-7; clone_size: once; cdr3_aa: CSALAGEGYEQYF
d_call: NA; v_call: TRBV30; j_call: TRBJ1-1; clone_size: once; cdr3_aa: CAWSVSKRGTEAFF
d_call: NA; v_call: TRBV15; j_call: TRBJ1-2; clone_size: NA; cdr3_aa: CATSSPGPVDGYTF
d_call: NA; v_call: TRBV6-5; j_call: TRBJ1-2; clone_size: NA; cdr3_aa: CASSSRTDGPNYGYTF
d_call: NA; v_call: TRBV7-9; j_call: TRBJ2-1; clone_size: NA; cdr3_aa: CASSSRDFYNEQFF
d_call: NA; v_call: TRBV25-1; j_call: TRBJ2-3; clone_size: NA; cdr3_aa: CASSDRALAQYF
d_call: TRBD2; v_call: TRBV27; j_call: TRBJ2-5; clone_size: few; cdr3_aa: CASSSSKPGDWGLAGKYF
d_call: NA; v_call: TRBV6-4; j_call: TRBJ2-3; clone_size: NA; cdr3_aa: CASSDSAGLGTQYF
d_call: NA; v_call: TRBV30; j_call: TRBJ1-1; clone_size: NA; cdr3_aa: CAWSVRGDTEAFF
d_call: NA; v_call: TRBV5-1; j_call: TRBJ1-3; clone_size: NA; cdr3_aa: CASSLVGASSGNTIYF
d_call: TRBD2; v_call: TRBV30; j_call: TRBJ2-3; clone_size: NA; cdr3_aa: CAWSSRLAGGWDTQYF
d_call: NA; v_call: TRBV28; j_call: TRBJ1-4; clone_size: NA; cdr3_aa: CASIGGANEKLFF
d_call: TRBD1; v_call: TRBV20-1; j_call: TRBJ1-1; clone_size: NA; cdr3_aa: CSARSHRGLLVGTEAFF
d_call: TRBD1; v_call: TRBV20-1; j_call: TRBJ1-5; clone_size: once; cdr3_aa: CSALRTGEYVPQHF
d_call: NA; v_call: TRBV5-4; j_call: TRBJ2-3; clone_size: NA; cdr3_aa: CASSLPASTDTQYF
d_call: NA; v_call: TRBV30; j_call: TRBJ1-1; clone_size: NA; cdr3_aa: CAWNSGDPEAFF
d_call: TRBD2; v_call: TRBV7-2; j_call: TRBJ2-7; clone_size: NA; cdr3_aa: CASSLRLAGPYEQYF